The clone carrying this TCR beta chain was picked up one time. This entry is derived from a study of blood T cell repertoires in COVID-19. The CDR3 length is 13 residues. The germline V gene encodes CDR1 SGDLS and CDR2 YYNGEE. V was clipped by 5 bases and J by 5 bases; unmatched bases: 3. The data were produced by immunoSEQ multiplex PCR, yet TCRdb's version contains in-frame clones alone and is incomplete. Among approximately 300,000 clones listed, about 90% were seen once. The sequenced sample consisted of peripheral blood. V usage is TRBV9 and J usage is TRBJ2-1, with 8 bases matching TRBD2. This clonotype originated in a woman in her forties or fifties with COVID-19, enrolled during active disease. The DNA of the CDR3 is TGTGCCAGCAGTCTACTAGCGGACAATGAGCAGTTCTTC. This encodes CASSLLADNEQFF.